Shown below are 21 T cell receptor beta chains from a single sample sequenced in a study of technical replicates of blood from a few donors (dated by TCRdb to between 2016 and 2019). The library was obtained by the immunoSEQ multiplex PCR assay. TCRdb limited this immuneACCESS table to in-frame rearrangements with V and J called. A share of clones is missing; checked studies link under half to unresolved V genes, and the rest is unexplained. Within this sample are some 56,000 clones, with 80% to 95% of them counted one time only. The biggest ten clones account for about 4% of the sample. The sample comprised PBMCs. These receptors all stem from a human donor in good health. Some clones in this sample may be carry-over from other donors' samples.

The chain joins TRBV7-9 to TRBJ1-6, with TRBD1 matching 7 bases. This CDR3 is built from 15 residues. V shed 1 base and J 6 bases; nucleotides not matched to a gene: 3. Germline-derived CDR1 and CDR2 are SEHNR and FQNEAQ (reference sequence). CDR3 sequence reads: CASSLGGQINSPLHF. The CDR3 DNA reads as TGTGCCAGCAGCTTAGGGGGACAGATTAATTCACCCCTCCACTTT.

The J gene is TRBJ2-7, the V gene TRBV7-9; maybe TRBD2 (6 bases). V was pared by 0 bases and J by 5 bases, with 8 bases between. Germline assignment: CDR1 SEHNR and CDR2 FQNEAQ (reference sequence). This CDR3 region has 13 residues. CDR3 sequence (DNA): TGTGCCAGCAGCTTAGCGCGGGGAAACGAGCAGTACTTC. Residues: CASSLARGNEQYF.

The chain carries TRBV9 and TRBJ2-5; TRBD2 might be the D (6 bases). V lost 0 bases to trimming and J lost 1 base, with 13 bases between them. Germline V gene data show CDR1 as SGDLS and CDR2 as YYNGEE. CDR3 length: 16 residues. The chain's CDR3 is CASSVAGGALQETQYF. The CDR3 coding sequence is TGTGCCAGCAGCGTAGCCGGCGGGGCCCTCCAAGAGACCCAGTACTTC.

The V and J genes are TRBV14 and TRBJ2-1, with TRBD2 matching 11 bases. Germline values: CDR1 SGHDN, CDR2 FVKESK. The CDR3 runs to 17 residues. V was clipped by 3 bases and J by 7 bases; unmatched bases: 11. The CDR3 DNA sequence: TGTGCCAGCAGCCATCGTCTAGCGGGGGGCGATTTTAATGAGCAGTTCTTC. Translated, it gives CASSHRLAGGDFNEQFF.

CDR3 DNA sequence: TGTGCCTGGAGCGGACTAGGGAGCGGGGAGCTGTTTTTT. Protein sequence: CAWSGLGSGELFF. The rearrangement links TRBV30 to TRBJ2-2; 7 bases map to TRBD2. Germline values: CDR1 GTSNPN, CDR2 SVGIG (reference sequence). Germline trimming cut 3 bases from V and 7 bases from J; bases unmatched to any gene: 5. This CDR3 spans 13 amino acids.

The J gene is TRBJ2-3, the V gene TRBV7-2; possible D gene TRBD2, 6 bases. Trimming removed 5 bases from V and 2 bases from J, with 14 bases in between. Germline CDR1 SGHTA, CDR2 FQGNSA. The CDR3 consists of 15 residues. Written as DNA, the CDR3 is TGTGCCAGCAGCCTTATGTTGCGGGACACAGATACGCAGTATTTT. It specifies CASSLMLRDTDTQYF.

The chain is built from TRBV5-1 and TRBJ2-1; 8 bases align to TRBD2. V shed 4 bases and J 1 base; nucleotides not matched to a gene: 7. Germline CDR1 reads SGHRS; CDR2 reads YFSETQ. CDR3 length: 16 residues. CDR3 sequence: CASSPERGRSYNEQFF. The CDR3 nucleotides read TGCGCCAGCAGCCCAGAGCGGGGGCGATCCTACAATGAGCAGTTCTTC.

The rearrangement links TRBV4-3 to TRBJ2-2; 13 bases fit TRBD2. The length of the CDR3 is 19 residues. Germline loops: CDR1 LGHNA, CDR2 YSLEER. V dropped 1 base and J dropped 0; count of bases not matched to a gene: 5. CDR3 residues: CASSQARLAGGPNTGELFF. CDR3 DNA: TGCGCCAGCAGCCAAGCGCGACTAGCGGGAGGACCGAACACCGGGGAGCTGTTTTTT.

The CDR3 nucleotides read TGTGCCAGCAGCCTACAGGGACTAGCGGGGACCGGGGAGCTGTTTTTT. It codes for CASSLQGLAGTGELFF. The chain carries TRBV7-6 and TRBJ2-2; 13 bases align to TRBD2. V lost 5 bases and J lost 5; bases outside the gene matches: 5. The CDR3 is 16 residues long. Per germline, CDR1 SGHVS and CDR2 FNYEAQ.

The V gene is TRBV30, the J gene TRBJ1-2; D is perhaps TRBD1 (6 bases). CDR3 size: 14 residues. The germline gives CDR1 GTSNPN, CDR2 SVGIG (reference sequence). V lost 0 bases, J lost 3 bases, and 11 bases lay in between. CDR3 amino acids: CAWSVLGHHYGYTF. The CDR3 bases are TGTGCCTGGAGTGTATTGGGACACCACTATGGCTACACCTTC. Full variable domain (missing parts from reference TRBV30 and TRBJ1-2): SQTIHQWPATLVQPVGSPLSLECTVEGTSNPNLYWYRQAAGRGLQLLFYSVGIGQISSEVPQNLSASRPQDRQFILSSKKLLLSDSGFYLCAWSVLGHHYGYTFGSGTRLTVV.

CDR3 in amino acids: CASSPGDSGGEQYF. The CDR3 DNA sequence: TGTGCCAGCTCACCAGGGGACAGCGGGGGCGAGCAGTACTTC. This chain links TRBV18 with TRBJ2-7; perhaps TRBD2 as D (8 bases). Trimming cost V 2 bases and J 6 bases, with 14 bases left between them. Per the germline V gene, CDR1 is KGHSH and CDR2 is LQKENI. CDR3 size: 14 residues.

CDR3 coding DNA: TGTGCCAGCAGCCCACCGGGACACAACATTCAGTACTTC. Amino acid sequence: CASSPPGHNIQYF. The chain uses TRBV7-8 and TRBJ2-4; maybe TRBD1 (6 bases). This CDR3 comprises 13 residues. The germline CDR1 and CDR2 sequences are SGHVS and FQNEAQ. With 5 bases removed from V and 7 bases from J, the gap between germline ends came to 12 bases.

V is TRBV19 and J is TRBJ2-1; 10 bases fit TRBD2. With V trimmed by 3 bases and J by 1 base, 6 bases remained unmatched. The germline V gene has CDR1 LNHDA and CDR2 SQIVND (reference sequence). The CDR3 contains 17 residues. CDR3 in DNA: TGTGCCAGTAGTATGTCGGCTAGCGGGGGTTCCTACAATGAGCAGTTCTTC. Its protein product is CASSMSASGGSYNEQFF.

The CDR3 nucleotides read TGTGCCAGCAGTTACTCGGATAGGGGTACTGAAAAACTGTTTTTT. This codes for CASSYSDRGTEKLFF. The chain has TRBV6-5 and TRBJ1-4, with a weak D call TRBD1 (5 bases). V was pared by 0 bases and J by 7 bases, with 12 bases between. Germline CDR1 and CDR2: MNHEY and SVGAGI. The CDR3 totals 15 residues.

The chain uses TRBV5-1 and TRBJ1-4; unclear D gene. CDR3 length: 15 residues. Per the germline V gene, CDR1 is SGHRS and CDR2 is YFSETQ. Trimming left V 5 bases short and J 0 bases short, with 11 bases between. The CDR3 DNA reads as TGCGCCAGCAGTCCTATAGTAGCAACTAATGAAAAACTGTTTTTT. Translation gives CASSPIVATNEKLFF.

V and J are TRBV5-6 and TRBJ2-2; 8 nucleotides match TRBD2. Germline assignment: CDR1 SGHDT and CDR2 YYEEEE. With V trimmed by 2 bases and J by 5 bases, 11 bases remained unmatched. This CDR3 is built from 17 residues. The CDR3 here is CASSLKVGRARTGELFF. The CDR3 DNA follows: TGTGCCAGCAGCTTAAAAGTCGGGAGGGCCCGGACCGGGGAGCTGTTTTTT. Complete variable domain (other parts from reference TRBV5-6 and TRBJ2-2): DAGVTQSPTHLIKTRGQQVTLRCSPKSGHDTVSWYQQALGQGPQFIFQYYEEEERQRGNFPDRFSGHQFPNYSSELNVNALLLGDSALYLCASSLKVGRARTGELFFGEGSRLTVL.

This chain links TRBV6-5 with TRBJ2-2, with D unresolved. The CDR3 loop spans 15 amino acids. Trimming took 3 bases from V and 4 from J, leaving 12 bases between them. Germline CDR1 is MNHEY and CDR2 is SVGAGI. Here the CDR3 reads CASSYRGLFTGELFF. In DNA, the CDR3 is TGTGCCAGCAGTTATAGAGGCCTATTCACCGGGGAGCTGTTTTTT.

V and J are TRBV7-9 and TRBJ2-5; 7 positions match TRBD2. With V trimmed by 5 bases and J by 3 bases, 3 bases remained unmatched. Germline assignment: CDR1 SEHNR and CDR2 FQNEAQ (reference sequence). This CDR3 comprises 13 residues. The CDR3 region has the DNA TGTGCCAGCAGCCTTGGACTAGAAGAGACCCAGTACTTC. Its translation: CASSLGLEETQYF.

The V call is TRBV9, the J call TRBJ2-1; possibly TRBD2 for D (6 bases). Germline assignment: CDR1 SGDLS and CDR2 YYNGEE. This CDR3 is built from 16 residues. With 4 bases removed from V and 5 bases from J, the gap between germline ends came to 19 bases. CDR3 DNA sequence: TGTGCCAGCAGCACACAACCCTCCGGGAGAGACAATGAGCAGTTCTTC. This encodes CASSTQPSGRDNEQFF. Supplemented by reference TRBV9 and TRBJ2-1, the full variable domain reads DSGVTQTPKHLITATGQRVTLRCSPRSGDLSVYWYQQSLDQGLQFLIQYYNGEERAKGNILERFSAQQFPDLHSELNLSSLELGDSALYFCASSTQPSGRDNEQFFGPGTRLTVL.

V and J are TRBV10-1 and TRBJ2-7; TRBD1 agrees at 9 bases. This CDR3 is 12 amino acids long. CDR1 is WNHNN, CDR2 SYGVQD, per germline (reference sequence). The trim removed 7 bases at V and 5 bases at J, leaving 3 bases unmatched. Written as DNA, the CDR3 is TGCGCCAGCAACAGGGGGCTCCACGAGCAGTACTTC. Its protein is CASNRGLHEQYF.

This clone has only a few counts. This rearrangement joins TRBV5-4 to TRBJ2-7; 8 positions match TRBD1. Germline CDR1 SGHNT, CDR2 YYREEE (reference sequence). The CDR3 loop spans 15 amino acids. The V and J ends lost 0 bases and 3 bases, in that order; junction bases with no gene match: 5. CDR3 bases: TGTGCCAGCAGCTTGGTGCCAGGGGGCTTCTACGAGCAGTACTTC. Its protein is CASSLVPGGFYEQYF.